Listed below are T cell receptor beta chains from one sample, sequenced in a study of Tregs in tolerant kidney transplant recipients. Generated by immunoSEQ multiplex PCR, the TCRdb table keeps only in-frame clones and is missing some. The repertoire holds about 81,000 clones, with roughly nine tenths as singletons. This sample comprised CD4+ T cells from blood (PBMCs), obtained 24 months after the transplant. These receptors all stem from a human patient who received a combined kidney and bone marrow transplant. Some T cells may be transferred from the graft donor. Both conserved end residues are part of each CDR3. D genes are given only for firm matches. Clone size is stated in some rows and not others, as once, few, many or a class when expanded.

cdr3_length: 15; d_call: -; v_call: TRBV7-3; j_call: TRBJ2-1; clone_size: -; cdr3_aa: CASSSAGLSYNEQFF; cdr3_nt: TGTGCCAGCAGCTCAGCGGGCCTCTCCTACAATGAGCAGTTCTTC
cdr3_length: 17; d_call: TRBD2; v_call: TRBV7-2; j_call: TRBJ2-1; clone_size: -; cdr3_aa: CASSLDGGGGNYNEQFF; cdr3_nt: TGTGCCAGCAGCTTAGATGGTGGGGGGGGAAACTACAATGAGCAGTTCTTC
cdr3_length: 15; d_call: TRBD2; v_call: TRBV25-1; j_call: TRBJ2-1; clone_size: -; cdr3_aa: CASSRLAGGRNEQFF; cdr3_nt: TGTGCCAGCAGCCGACTAGCGGGAGGACGGAATGAGCAGTTCTTC
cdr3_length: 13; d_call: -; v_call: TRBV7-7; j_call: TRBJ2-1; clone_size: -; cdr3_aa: CASSADSYNEQFF; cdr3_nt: TGTGCCAGCAGCGCAGACAGTTACAATGAGCAGTTCTTC
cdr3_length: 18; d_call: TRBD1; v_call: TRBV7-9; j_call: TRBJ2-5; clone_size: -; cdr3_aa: CASSKAPQGDRGRETQYF; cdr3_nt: TGTGCCAGCAGCAAAGCTCCCCAAGGGGACAGGGGGCGAGAGACCCAGTACTTC
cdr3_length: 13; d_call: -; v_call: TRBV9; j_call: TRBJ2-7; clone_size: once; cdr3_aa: CARPDSVTYEQYF; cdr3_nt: TGTGCCAGACCTGACAGCGTCACCTACGAGCAGTACTTC
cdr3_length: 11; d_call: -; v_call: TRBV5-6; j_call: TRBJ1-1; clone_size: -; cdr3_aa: CASSFSTEAFF; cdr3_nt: TGTGCCAGCAGCTTCAGCACTGAAGCTTTCTTT
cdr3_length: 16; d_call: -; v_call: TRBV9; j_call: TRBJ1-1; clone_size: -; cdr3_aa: CASSVGSTTRGTEAFF; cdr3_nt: TGTGCCAGCAGCGTCGGGTCAACAACCAGGGGCACTGAAGCTTTCTTT
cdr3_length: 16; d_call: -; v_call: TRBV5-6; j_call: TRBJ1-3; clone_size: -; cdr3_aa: CASRPRSGGSGNTIYF; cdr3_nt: TGTGCCAGCAGACCGCGGTCCGGGGGCTCTGGAAACACCATATATTTT
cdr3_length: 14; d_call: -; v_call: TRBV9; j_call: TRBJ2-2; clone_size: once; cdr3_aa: CASSVGFTSGELFF; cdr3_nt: TGTGCCAGCAGCGTAGGGTTTACATCCGGGGAGCTGTTTTTT
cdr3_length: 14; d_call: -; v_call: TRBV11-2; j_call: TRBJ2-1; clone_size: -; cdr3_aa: CASSLGRGSNEQFF; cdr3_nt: TGTGCCAGCAGCTTAGGACGGGGTAGCAATGAGCAGTTCTTC
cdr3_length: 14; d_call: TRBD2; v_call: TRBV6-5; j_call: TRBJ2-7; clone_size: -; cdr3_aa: CASRRGLAVLEQYF; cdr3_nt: TGTGCCAGCAGAAGGGGACTAGCGGTTCTGGAGCAGTACTTC
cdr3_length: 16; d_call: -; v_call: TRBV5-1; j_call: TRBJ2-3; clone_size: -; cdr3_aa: CASSLFSVGPTDTQYF; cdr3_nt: TGCGCCAGCAGCTTGTTTAGTGTGGGGCCCACAGATACGCAGTATTTT
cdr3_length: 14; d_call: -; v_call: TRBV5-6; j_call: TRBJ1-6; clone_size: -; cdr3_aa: CASSLSRADSPLHF; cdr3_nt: TGTGCCAGCAGCTTGAGCAGGGCCGATTCACCCCTCCACTTT
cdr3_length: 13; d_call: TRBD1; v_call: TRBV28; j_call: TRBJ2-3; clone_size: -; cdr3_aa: CASTLSRDRAGYF; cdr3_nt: TGTGCCAGCACACTATCCCGGGACAGGGCCGGCTATTTT
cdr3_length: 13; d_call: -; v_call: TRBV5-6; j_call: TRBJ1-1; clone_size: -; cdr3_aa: CASSSDILTEAFF; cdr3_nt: TGTGCCAGCAGCAGTGACATTCTCACTGAAGCTTTCTTT
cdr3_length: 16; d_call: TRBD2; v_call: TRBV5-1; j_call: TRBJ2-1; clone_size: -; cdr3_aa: CASSLLAGHSYNEQFF; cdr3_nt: TGCGCCAGCAGCTTATTAGCGGGCCACTCCTACAATGAGCAGTTCTTC
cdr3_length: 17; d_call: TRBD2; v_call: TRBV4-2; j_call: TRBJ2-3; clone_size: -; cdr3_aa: CASSRTSGHTSTDTQYF; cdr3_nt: TGTGCCAGCAGCCGTACTAGCGGGCATACTAGCACAGATACGCAGTATTTT
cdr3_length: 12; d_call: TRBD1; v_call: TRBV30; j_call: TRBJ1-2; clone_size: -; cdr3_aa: CAWVDRGYGYTF; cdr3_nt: TGTGCCTGGGTGGACAGGGGCTATGGCTACACCTTC
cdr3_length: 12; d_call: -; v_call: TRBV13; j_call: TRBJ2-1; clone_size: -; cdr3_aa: CASSLKPNEQFF; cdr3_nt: TGTGCCAGCAGCTTAAAGCCTAATGAGCAGTTCTTC
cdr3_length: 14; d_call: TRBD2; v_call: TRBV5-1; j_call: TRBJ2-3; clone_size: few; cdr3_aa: CASSSTSGTDTQYF; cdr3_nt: TGCGCCAGCAGCTCGACTAGCGGCACAGATACGCAGTATTTT
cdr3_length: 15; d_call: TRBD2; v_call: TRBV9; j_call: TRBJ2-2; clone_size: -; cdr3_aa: CASRLAGGNTGELFF; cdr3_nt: TGTGCCAGCAGACTAGCGGGAGGGAACACCGGGGAGCTGTTTTTT
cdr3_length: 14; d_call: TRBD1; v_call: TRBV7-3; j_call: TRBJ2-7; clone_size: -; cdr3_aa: CASSLSQGADEQYF; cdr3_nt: TGTGCCAGCAGCTTAAGTCAGGGGGCCGACGAGCAGTACTTC
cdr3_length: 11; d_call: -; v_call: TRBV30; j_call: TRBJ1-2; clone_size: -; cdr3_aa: CAWRGTYGYTF; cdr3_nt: TGTGCCTGGCGCGGGACTTATGGCTACACCTTC
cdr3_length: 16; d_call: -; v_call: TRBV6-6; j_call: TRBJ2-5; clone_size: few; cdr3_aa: CASSSHDSGAGETQYF; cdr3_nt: TGTGCCAGCAGCTCTCATGATAGCGGAGCAGGGGAGACCCAGTACTTC
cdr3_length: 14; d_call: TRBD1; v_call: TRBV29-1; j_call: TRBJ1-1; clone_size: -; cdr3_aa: CSVWNRDRETEAFF; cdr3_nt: TGCAGCGTTTGGAACCGGGACAGGGAGACTGAAGCTTTCTTT
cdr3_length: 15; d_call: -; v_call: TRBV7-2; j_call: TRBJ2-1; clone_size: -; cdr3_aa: CASSLESGFYSEQFF; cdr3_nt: TGTGCCAGCAGCTTAGAGTCAGGGTTCTATTCTGAGCAGTTCTTC
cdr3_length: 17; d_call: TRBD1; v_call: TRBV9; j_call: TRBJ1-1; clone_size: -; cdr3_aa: CASSQIPGQGPNTEAFF; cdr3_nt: TGTGCCAGCAGCCAAATCCCCGGACAGGGACCTAACACTGAAGCTTTCTTT
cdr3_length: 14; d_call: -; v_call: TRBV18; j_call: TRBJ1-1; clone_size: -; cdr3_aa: CASSWERGRPEAFF; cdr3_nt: TGTGCCAGCTCATGGGAAAGGGGCCGGCCTGAAGCTTTCTTT
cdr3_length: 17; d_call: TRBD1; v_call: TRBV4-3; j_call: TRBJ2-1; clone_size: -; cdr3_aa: CASSQGVQGAFVYEQFF; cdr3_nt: TGCGCCAGCAGCCAAGGGGTTCAGGGGGCGTTTGTGTATGAGCAGTTCTTC
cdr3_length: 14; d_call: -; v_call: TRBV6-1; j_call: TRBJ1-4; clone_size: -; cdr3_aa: CASSEPGGKKKLFF; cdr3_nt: TGTGCCAGCAGTGAACCGGGGGGCAAGAAAAAACTGTTTTTT
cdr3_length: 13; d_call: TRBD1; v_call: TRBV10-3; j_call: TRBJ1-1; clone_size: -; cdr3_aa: CATSDRANTEAFF; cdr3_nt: TGTGCCACATCAGACAGGGCGAACACTGAAGCTTTCTTT
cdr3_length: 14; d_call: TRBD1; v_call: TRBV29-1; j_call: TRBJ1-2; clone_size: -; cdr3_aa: CSVVAGGISYGYTF; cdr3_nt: TGCAGCGTTGTTGCAGGGGGGATTAGCTATGGCTACACCTTC
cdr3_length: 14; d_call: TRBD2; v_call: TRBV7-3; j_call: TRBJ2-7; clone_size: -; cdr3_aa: CASSEQPGGPEQYF; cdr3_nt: TGTGCCAGCAGCGAACAACCGGGAGGGCCTGAGCAGTACTTC
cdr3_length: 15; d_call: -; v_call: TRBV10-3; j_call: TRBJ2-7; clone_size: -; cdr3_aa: CAISESLADPYEQYF; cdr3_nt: TGTGCCATCAGTGAGTCCTTAGCCGACCCGTACGAGCAGTACTTC
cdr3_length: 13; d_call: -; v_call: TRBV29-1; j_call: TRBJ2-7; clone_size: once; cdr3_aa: CSAYDRISYEQYF; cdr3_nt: TGCAGCGCCTACGACAGGATCTCCTACGAGCAGTACTTC
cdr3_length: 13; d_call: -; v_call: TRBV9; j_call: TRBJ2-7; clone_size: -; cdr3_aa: CASSVGPAYEQYF; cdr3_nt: TGTGCCAGCAGCGTAGGTCCAGCCTACGAGCAGTACTTC
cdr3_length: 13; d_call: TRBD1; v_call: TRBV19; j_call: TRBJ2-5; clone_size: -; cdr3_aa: CASSMDREETQYF; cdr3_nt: TGTGCCAGTAGTATGGACAGGGAAGAGACCCAGTACTTC
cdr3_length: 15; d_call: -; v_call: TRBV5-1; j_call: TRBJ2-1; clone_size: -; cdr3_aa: CASSLDPGSYNEQFF; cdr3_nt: TGCGCCAGCAGCTTGGATCCCGGGAGCTACAATGAGCAGTTCTTC
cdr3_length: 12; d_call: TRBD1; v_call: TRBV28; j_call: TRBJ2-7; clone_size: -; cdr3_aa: CASLGQGNEQYF; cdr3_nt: TGTGCCAGCCTCGGACAGGGGAACGAGCAGTACTTC
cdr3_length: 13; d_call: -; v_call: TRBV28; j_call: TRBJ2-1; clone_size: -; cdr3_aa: CASQGGRNNEQFF; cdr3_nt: TGTGCCAGCCAGGGGGGACGGAACAATGAGCAGTTCTTC